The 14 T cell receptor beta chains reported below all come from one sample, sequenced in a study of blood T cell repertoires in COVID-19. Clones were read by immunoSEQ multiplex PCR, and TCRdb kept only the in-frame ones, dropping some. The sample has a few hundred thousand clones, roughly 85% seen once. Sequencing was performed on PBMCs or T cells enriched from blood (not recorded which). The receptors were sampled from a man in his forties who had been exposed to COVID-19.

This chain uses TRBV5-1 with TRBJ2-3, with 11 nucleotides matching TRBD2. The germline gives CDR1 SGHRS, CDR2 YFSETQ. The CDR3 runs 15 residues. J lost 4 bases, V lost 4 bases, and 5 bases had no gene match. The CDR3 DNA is TGCGCCAGCAGCGTACTAGCGGGAGATCCAGATACGCAGTATTTT. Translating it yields CASSVLAGDPDTQYF. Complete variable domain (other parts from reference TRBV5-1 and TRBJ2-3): KAGVTQTPRYLIKTRGQQVTLSCSPISGHRSVSWYQQTPGQGLQFLFEYFSETQRNKGNFPGRFSGRQFSNSRSEMNVSTLELGDSALYLCASSVLAGDPDTQYFGPGTRLTVL.

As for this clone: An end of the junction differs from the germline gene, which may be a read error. The chain's CDR3 is CASSFGGAQGGQETQYF. CDR3 coding DNA: TGTGCTAGCAGCTTTGGAGGGGCCCAGGGAGGTCAAGAGACCCAGTACTTC. V usage is TRBV7-7 and J usage is TRBJ2-5, with D maybe TRBD2 (6 bases). The CDR3 is made up of 17 amino acids. From germline, CDR1 is SSHAT and CDR2 FNYEAQ (reference sequence).

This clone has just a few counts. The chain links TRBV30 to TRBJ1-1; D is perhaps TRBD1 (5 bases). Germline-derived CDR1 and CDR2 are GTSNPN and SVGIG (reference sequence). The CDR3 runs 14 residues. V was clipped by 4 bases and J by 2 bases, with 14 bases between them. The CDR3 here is CAWTPGGLNTEAFF. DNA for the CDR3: TGTGCCTGGACACCCGGGGGACTCAACACTGAAGCTTTCTTT.

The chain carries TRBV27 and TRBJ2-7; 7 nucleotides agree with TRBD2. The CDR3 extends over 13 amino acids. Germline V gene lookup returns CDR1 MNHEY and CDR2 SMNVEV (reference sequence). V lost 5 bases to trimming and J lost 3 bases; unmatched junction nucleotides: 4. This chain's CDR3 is CASSPTSSYEQYF. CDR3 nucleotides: TGTGCCAGCAGTCCGACTAGCAGCTACGAGCAGTACTTC.

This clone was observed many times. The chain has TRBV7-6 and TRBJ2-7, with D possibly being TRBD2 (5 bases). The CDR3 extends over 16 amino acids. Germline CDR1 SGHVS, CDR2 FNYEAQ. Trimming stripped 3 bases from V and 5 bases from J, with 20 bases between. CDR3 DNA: TGTGCCAGCAGCTTCGGGCGTCGGGAACTGGGCAACGAGCAGTACTTC. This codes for CASSFGRRELGNEQYF. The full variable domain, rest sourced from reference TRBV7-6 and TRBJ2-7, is GAGVSQSPRYKVTKRGQDVALRCDPISGHVSLYWYRQALGQGPEFLTYFNYEAQQDKSGLPNDRFSAERPEGSISTLTIQRTEQRDSAMYRCASSFGRRELGNEQYFGPGTRLTVT.

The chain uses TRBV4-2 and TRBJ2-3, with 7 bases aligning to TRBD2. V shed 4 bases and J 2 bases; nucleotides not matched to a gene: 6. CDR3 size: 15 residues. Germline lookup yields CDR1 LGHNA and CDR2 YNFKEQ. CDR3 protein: CASSPRLAVTDTQYF. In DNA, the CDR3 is TGTGCCAGCAGCCCCAGACTAGCAGTCACAGATACGCAGTATTTT.

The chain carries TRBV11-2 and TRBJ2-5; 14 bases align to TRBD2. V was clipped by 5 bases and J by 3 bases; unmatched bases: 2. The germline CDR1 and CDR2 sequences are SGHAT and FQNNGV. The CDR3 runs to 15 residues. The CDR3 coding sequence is TGTGCCAGCAGCCCGGGACTAGCGGGAGAAGAGACCCAGTACTTC. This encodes CASSPGLAGEETQYF.

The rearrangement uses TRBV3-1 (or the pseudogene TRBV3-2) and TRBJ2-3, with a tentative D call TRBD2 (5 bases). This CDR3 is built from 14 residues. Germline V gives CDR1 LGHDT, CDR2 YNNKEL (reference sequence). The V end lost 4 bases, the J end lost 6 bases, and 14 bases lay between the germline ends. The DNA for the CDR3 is TGTGCCAGCAGCCTCAGACTACCGCAGGATACGCAGTATTTT. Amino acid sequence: CASSLRLPQDTQYF.

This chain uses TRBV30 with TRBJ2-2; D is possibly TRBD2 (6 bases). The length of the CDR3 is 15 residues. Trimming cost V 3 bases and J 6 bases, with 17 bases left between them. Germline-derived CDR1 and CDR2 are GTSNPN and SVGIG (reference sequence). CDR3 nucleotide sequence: TGTGCCTGGAGAGGAGGGAGTCCTAGGGCCGGGGAGCTGTTTTTT. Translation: CAWRGGSPRAGELFF.

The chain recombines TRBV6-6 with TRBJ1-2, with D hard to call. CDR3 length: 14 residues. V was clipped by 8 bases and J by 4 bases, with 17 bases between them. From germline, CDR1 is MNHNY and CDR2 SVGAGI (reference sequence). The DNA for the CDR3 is TGTGCCAGCCGGGGAGGAGGCTTGATCTATGGCTACACCTTC. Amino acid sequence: CASRGGGLIYGYTF.

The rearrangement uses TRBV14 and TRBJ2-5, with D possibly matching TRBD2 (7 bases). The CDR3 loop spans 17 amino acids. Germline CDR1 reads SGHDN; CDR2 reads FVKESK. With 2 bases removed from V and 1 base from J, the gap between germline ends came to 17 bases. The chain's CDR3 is CASSQRPRGGPQETQYF. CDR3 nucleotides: TGTGCCAGCAGCCAACGGCCTAGGGGGGGGCCCCAAGAGACCCAGTACTTC.

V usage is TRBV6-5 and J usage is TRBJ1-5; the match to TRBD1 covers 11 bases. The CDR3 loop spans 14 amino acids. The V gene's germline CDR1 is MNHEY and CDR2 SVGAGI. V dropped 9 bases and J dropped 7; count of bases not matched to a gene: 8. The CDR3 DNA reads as TGTGCCAGTTTACCGGGACAGGGGGGACAGCCCCAGCATTTT. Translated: CASLPGQGGQPQHF.

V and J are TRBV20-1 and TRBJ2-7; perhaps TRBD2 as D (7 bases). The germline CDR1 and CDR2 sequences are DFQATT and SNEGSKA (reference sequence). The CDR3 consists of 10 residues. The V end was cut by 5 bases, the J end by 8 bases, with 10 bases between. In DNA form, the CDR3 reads TGCAGTGCTGCGGGGGCGCAGCAGTACTTC. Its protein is CSAAGAQQYF.

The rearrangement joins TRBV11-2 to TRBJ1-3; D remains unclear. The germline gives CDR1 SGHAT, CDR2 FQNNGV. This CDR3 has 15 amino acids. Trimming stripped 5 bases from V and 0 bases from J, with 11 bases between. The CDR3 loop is CASSRGGISGNTIYF. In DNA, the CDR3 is TGTGCCAGCAGCCGGGGAGGGATCTCTGGAAACACCATATATTTT.